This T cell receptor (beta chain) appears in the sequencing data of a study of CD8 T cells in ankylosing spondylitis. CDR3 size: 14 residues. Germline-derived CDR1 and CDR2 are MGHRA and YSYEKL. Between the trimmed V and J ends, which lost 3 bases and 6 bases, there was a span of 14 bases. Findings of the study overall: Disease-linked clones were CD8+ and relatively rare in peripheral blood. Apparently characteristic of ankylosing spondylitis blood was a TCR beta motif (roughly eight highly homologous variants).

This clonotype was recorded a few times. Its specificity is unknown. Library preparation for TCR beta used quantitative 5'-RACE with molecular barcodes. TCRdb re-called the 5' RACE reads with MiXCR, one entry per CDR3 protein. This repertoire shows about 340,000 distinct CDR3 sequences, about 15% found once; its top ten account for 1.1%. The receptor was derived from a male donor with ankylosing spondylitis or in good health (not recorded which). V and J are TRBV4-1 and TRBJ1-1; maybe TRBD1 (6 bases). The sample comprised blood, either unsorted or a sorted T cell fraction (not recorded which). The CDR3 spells CASSHPQGFAEAFF. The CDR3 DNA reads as TGCGCCAGCAGCCATCCTCAGGGGTTTGCTGAAGCTTTCTTT.